These 27 T cell receptor beta chains were sequenced from one sample in a study of blood T cell repertoires in COVID-19 (dated by TCRdb to the early 2020s). Libraries came from the immunoSEQ multiplex PCR assay. The table comes from immuneACCESS by way of TCRdb, which keeps in-frame sequences with V and J called. Part of the clones is missing from these tables; in studies checked, under half for an unresolved V gene and the rest for unknown reasons. The sample contains around 300,000 clones, roughly nine tenths of them found a single time. The leading ten clones occupy 2.4% of the sample. Material for sequencing was PBMCs or T cells enriched from blood (not recorded which). The receptors come from a woman between 18 and 29 years old who had recovered from COVID-19.

The DNA for the CDR3 is TGTGCCAGCAGCCCATCCAGGGGGCTGGAGACCCAGTACTTC. It yields the protein CASSPSRGLETQYF. The chain combines TRBV7-9 with TRBJ2-5; TRBD1 matches at 8 bases. V lost 5 bases to trimming and J lost 5 bases; unmatched junction nucleotides: 7. There are 14 residues in the CDR3. Germline V gene sequence: CDR1 SEHNR, CDR2 FQNEAQ (reference sequence).

The chain uses TRBV5-1 and TRBJ2-7; TRBD1 matches at 8 bases. Germline loops: CDR1 SGHRS, CDR2 YFSETQ. With 0 bases clipped from V and 5 bases from J, the junction kept 7 bases outside the gene matches. The CDR3 is 15 residues long. This CDR3 is CASSLAGQGFNEQYF. The CDR3 DNA sequence: TGCGCCAGCAGCTTGGCAGGACAGGGATTCAACGAGCAGTACTTC.

The chain employs TRBV28 and TRBJ1-6, with D possibly TRBD1 on 5 matching bases. V was trimmed by 3 bases and J by 9 bases, leaving 15 bases between them. The germline V gene encodes CDR1 MDHEN and CDR2 SYDVKM. The CDR3 covers 15 residues. CDR3 amino acids: CASSFAIKGISPLHF. In nucleotides, the CDR3 is TGTGCCAGCAGTTTCGCCATAAAGGGGATTTCACCCCTCCACTTT.

This chain joins TRBV6-5 and TRBJ2-7, with D maybe TRBD1 (6 bases). This CDR3 region has 13 residues. Germline loops: CDR1 MNHEY, CDR2 SVGAGI. Trimming stripped 6 bases from V and 5 bases from J, with 14 bases between. CDR3 in amino acids: CASSHRTADEQYF. CDR3 bases: TGTGCCAGCAGCCACCGGACAGCCGACGAGCAGTACTTC.

V and J are TRBV18 and TRBJ1-2, with a weak D call TRBD1 (6 bases). Deletions cut 4 bases from V and 1 base from J, with 16 bases between. The CDR3 spans 16 residues. Per the germline V gene, CDR1 is KGHSH and CDR2 is LQKENI. The CDR3 here is CASSQETGWLNYGYTF. The CDR3 nucleotides are TGTGCCAGCTCACAAGAAACAGGGTGGCTTAACTATGGCTACACCTTC.

This clone was found a few times. The rearrangement uses TRBV24-1 and TRBJ2-1; 14 nucleotides align to TRBD2. J gave up 9 bases and V 2 bases, and 11 bases lay outside the gene matches. The CDR3 has 18 amino acids. From germline, CDR1 is KGHDR and CDR2 SFDVKD. The CDR3 protein is CATSDSRPGLAGATEQFF. CDR3 DNA: TGTGCCACCAGTGATTCTCGACCGGGACTAGCGGGAGCTACTGAGCAGTTCTTC.

The rearrangement joins TRBV7-2 to TRBJ2-3, with D possibly matching TRBD2 (6 bases). The CDR3 covers 15 residues. Germline CDR1 is SGHTA and CDR2 is FQGNSA. V was cut by 1 base and J by 4 bases, with 12 bases left in between. In DNA, the CDR3 is TGTGCCAGCAGCTTAGGGGACTTACTCCCAGATACGCAGTATTTT. It specifies CASSLGDLLPDTQYF. Filled out from reference TRBV7-2 and TRBJ2-3, the complete variable domain reads GAGVSQSPSNKVTEKGKDVELRCDPISGHTALYWYRQSLGQGLEFLIYFQGNSAPDKSGLPSDRFSAERTGGSVSTLTIQRTQQEDSAVYLCASSLGDLLPDTQYFGPGTRLTVL.

This clone was counted a single time. CDR3 sequence (DNA): TGTGCCACCAGCAGAGATTGGGGACAGAGGAGGTATGGCTACACCTTC. Translation gives CATSRDWGQRRYGYTF. The rearrangement uses TRBV15 and TRBJ1-2; the match to TRBD1 covers 7 bases. With 0 bases clipped from V and 5 bases from J, the junction kept 9 bases outside the gene matches. In germline, CDR1 is LNHNV, CDR2 YYDKDF (reference sequence). There are 16 residues in the CDR3.

The V gene is TRBV3-1 (or the pseudogene TRBV3-2), the J gene TRBJ2-7; 10 nucleotides match TRBD2. Trimming removed 4 bases from V and 6 bases from J; junction bases left unmatched: 6. The CDR3 consists of 14 residues. Germline CDR1 LGHDT, CDR2 YNNKEL (reference sequence). The CDR3 DNA is TGTGCCAGCAGCCTGGCTAGCGGGGGTACCGAGCAGTACTTC. Protein product: CASSLASGGTEQYF.

The rearrangement uses TRBV25-1 and TRBJ2-5; weak D call: TRBD1 (7 bases). This CDR3 has 15 residues. Trimming took 3 bases from V and 3 from J, leaving 14 bases between them. The V gene's germline CDR1 is MGHDK and CDR2 SYGVNS. The CDR3 loop reads CASSDLGGTEETQYF. As DNA, the CDR3 is TGTGCCAGCAGTGACCTAGGCGGGACAGAAGAGACCCAGTACTTC. The full variable domain, in which reference TRBV25-1 and TRBJ2-5 provide the parts outside the CDR3, is EADIYQTPRYLVIGTGKKITLECSQTMGHDKMYWYQQDPGMELHLIHYSYGVNSTEKGDLSSESTVSRIRTEHFPLTLESARPSHTSQYLCASSDLGGTEETQYFGPGTRLLVL.

This clone has more than one count but fewer than ten. The chain employs TRBV28 and TRBJ1-5; D is perhaps TRBD1 (6 bases). Between the trimmed V and J ends, which lost 3 bases and 0 bases, there was a span of 12 bases. The CDR3 runs 16 residues. CDR1 and CDR2 (germline): MDHEN, SYDVKM. The CDR3 sequence is CASSLPGTTSNQPQHF. Written as DNA, the CDR3 is TGTGCCAGCAGTTTGCCCGGGACAACTAGCAATCAGCCCCAGCATTTT.

This chain uses TRBV6-5 with TRBJ1-2; perhaps TRBD1 as D (5 bases). The CDR3 has 13 amino acids. With 5 bases removed from V and 1 base from J, the gap between germline ends came to 8 bases. Germline-derived CDR1 and CDR2 are MNHEY and SVGAGI. The CDR3 protein is CASSPRVNYGYTF. For the CDR3, the DNA is TGTGCCAGCAGTCCCAGGGTTAACTATGGCTACACCTTC.

This clone was seen just once. V gene TRBV24-1 combines with J gene TRBJ2-5, with 8 bases matching TRBD1. Losses at the gene ends were 9 bases for V and 7 bases for J; bases not matched to a gene: 12. The CDR3 sequence is 14 residues long. The germline V gene has CDR1 KGHDR and CDR2 SFDVKD. DNA for the CDR3: TGTGCCACCCAGGGGGCTGGCGACGTACGGACCCAGTACTTC. It encodes CATQGAGDVRTQYF.

CDR3 residues: CASSQDVGTEQFF. DNA for the CDR3: TGTGCCAGCAGCCAAGATGTTGGCACTGAGCAGTTCTTC. The rearrangement links TRBV4-2 to TRBJ2-1; D uncertain. This CDR3 is 13 amino acids long. Germline CDR1 LGHNA, CDR2 YNFKEQ. The V gene lost 0 bases and the J gene lost 9 bases, with 9 bases spanning the gap.

This clone has only a few counts. This sequence joins TRBV7-2 and TRBJ2-7, with a tentative D call TRBD2 (6 bases). This CDR3 has 15 residues. Germline V gene sequence: CDR1 SGHTA, CDR2 FQGNSA. V was shortened by 2 bases and J by 1 base, with 12 bases between the two germline ends. The CDR3 loop reads CASSLRGSASYEQYF. The CDR3, as DNA: TGTGCCAGCAGCTTACGGGGGAGCGCTTCCTACGAGCAGTACTTC.

The V gene is TRBV18, the J gene TRBJ1-1, with 8 bases lining up with TRBD1. Unmatched junction bases numbered 16, after V lost 2 bases and J lost 5 bases. The CDR3 has 18 residues. Germline CDR1 reads KGHSH; CDR2 reads LQKENI. As DNA, the CDR3 is TGTGCCAGCTCACCAGTGGACAGGGAATGGGTGAAGGAAACTGAAGCTTTCTTT. This sequence encodes CASSPVDREWVKETEAFF.

This clone was counted a single time. The chain joins TRBV5-4 to TRBJ2-5; perhaps TRBD2 as D (5 bases). The CDR3 sequence is 14 residues long. CDR1 is SGHNT and CDR2 is YYREEE in the germline V gene (reference sequence). V was clipped by 5 bases and J by 2 bases, with 13 bases between them. The CDR3 bases are TGTGCCAGCAGACTTGTCGGGGATCAAGAGACCCAGTACTTC. As protein: CASRLVGDQETQYF.

The CDR3 protein is CASSLWDRGSYEQYF. The CDR3 DNA sequence: TGTGCCAGCAGCTTGTGGGACAGAGGCTCCTACGAGCAGTACTTC. The chain carries TRBV5-5 and TRBJ2-7; 7 nucleotides line up with TRBD1. The germline V gene encodes CDR1 SGHKS and CDR2 YYEKEE (reference sequence). With V trimmed by 1 base and J by 0 bases, 4 bases remained unmatched. The CDR3 totals 15 residues.

The V gene is TRBV24-1, the J gene TRBJ2-5, with 7 positions matching TRBD1. V shed 3 bases and J 5 bases; nucleotides not matched to a gene: 8. The CDR3 is made up of 15 amino acids. Germline CDR1 is KGHDR and CDR2 is SFDVKD. The CDR3 DNA reads as TGTGCCACCAGTGATCCCGGGACAGCCGGGGAGACCCAGTACTTC. It translates to CATSDPGTAGETQYF.

The chain recombines TRBV10-2 with TRBJ1-6; 7 bases align to TRBD1. Per the germline V gene, CDR1 is WSHSY and CDR2 is SAAADI. CDR3 length equals 15 residues. V shed 2 bases, J shed 9 bases, and the junction held 7 bases outside the gene matches. The chain's CDR3 is CASSETTGVSSPLHF. In nucleotides, the CDR3 is TGCGCCAGCAGTGAGACTACAGGGGTGAGTTCACCCCTCCACTTT.

This chain joins TRBV10-3 and TRBJ2-6; D call uncertain. Trimming pared 8 bases from V and 0 bases from J, leaving 14 bases between. This CDR3 comprises 16 residues. In germline, CDR1 is ENHRY, CDR2 SYGVKD. CDR3 region: CAISNPPPSGANVLTF. The CDR3 DNA is TGTGCCATCTCAAATCCCCCCCCCTCTGGGGCCAACGTCCTGACTTTC.

This chain's CDR3 is CASSLDPSVPQHF. CDR3 coding DNA: TGTGCCAGCAGCTTGGACCCGTCGGTGCCCCAGCATTTT. The chain has TRBV5-4 and TRBJ1-5, with no clear D. Trimming removed 0 bases from V and 9 bases from J, with 10 bases in between. CDR1 is SGHNT, CDR2 YYREEE, per germline (reference sequence). This CDR3 contains 13 residues.

The chain recombines TRBV9 with TRBJ2-3; 12 nucleotides agree with TRBD2. From germline, CDR1 is SGDLS and CDR2 YYNGEE. This CDR3 contains 18 residues. With 0 bases clipped from V and 3 bases from J, the junction kept 8 bases outside the gene matches. CDR3 nucleotides: TGTGCCAGCAGCGTAGTGCCTAGCGGGGGGGCCGGAACAGATACGCAGTATTTT. It codes for CASSVVPSGGAGTDTQYF.

This clone has more than one count but fewer than ten. The V call is TRBV10-3, the J call TRBJ2-7; D is possibly TRBD1 (6 bases). Per the germline V gene, CDR1 is ENHRY and CDR2 is SYGVKD. Between the trimmed V and J ends, which lost 4 bases and 4 bases, there was a span of 14 bases. The CDR3 covers 14 residues. CDR3 residues: CAISGGGASYEQYF. In nucleotides, the CDR3 is TGTGCCATCAGTGGAGGGGGAGCCTCGTACGAGCAGTACTTC.

The gene calls are TRBV14 and TRBJ2-3, with D uncertain. V was pared by 0 bases and J by 5 bases, with 6 bases between. The CDR3 spans 13 residues. Germline V gene data show CDR1 as SGHDN and CDR2 as FVKESK. The CDR3 sequence: CASSQDSGDTQYF. CDR3 nucleotides: TGTGCCAGCAGCCAAGATTCGGGAGATACGCAGTATTTT.

This chain uses TRBV12-2 with TRBJ2-5; TRBD1, the D gene given by the table, was not confirmed from the DNA. TRBV12-2 is classified as a pseudogene. The length of the CDR3 is 14 residues. The CDR3 is CASRLSGGRETQYF. CDR3 in DNA: TGTGCAAGTCGCTTGTCAGGGGGCAGGGAGACCCAGTACTTC.

The rearrangement uses TRBV6-2 or TRBV6-3 and TRBJ2-1, with TRBD1 matching over 8 bases. The trim removed 2 bases at V and 10 bases at J, leaving 13 bases unmatched. CDR1 MNHEY and CDR2 SVGEGT come from the germline V gene. The CDR3 runs to 16 residues. CDR3 sequence reads: CASSYAPGQGQREQFF. CDR3 sequence (DNA): TGTGCCAGCAGTTACGCCCCTGGACAGGGCCAAAGGGAGCAGTTCTTC.